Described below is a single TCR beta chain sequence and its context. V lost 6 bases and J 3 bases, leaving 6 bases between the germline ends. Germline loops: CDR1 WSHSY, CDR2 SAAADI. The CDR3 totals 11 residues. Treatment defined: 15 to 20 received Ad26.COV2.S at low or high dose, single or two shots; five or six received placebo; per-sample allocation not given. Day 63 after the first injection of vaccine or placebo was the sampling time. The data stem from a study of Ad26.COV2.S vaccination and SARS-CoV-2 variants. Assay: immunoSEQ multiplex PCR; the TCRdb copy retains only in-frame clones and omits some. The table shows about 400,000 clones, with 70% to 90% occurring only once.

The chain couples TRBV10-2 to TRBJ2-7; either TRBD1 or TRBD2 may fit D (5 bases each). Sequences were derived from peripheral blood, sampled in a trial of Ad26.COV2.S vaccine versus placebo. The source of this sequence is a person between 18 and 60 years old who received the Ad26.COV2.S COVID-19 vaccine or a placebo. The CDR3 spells CASRGVYEQYF. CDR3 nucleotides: TGCGCCAGCAGGGGGGTCTACGAGCAGTACTTC.